These 19 T cell receptor beta chains were sequenced from one sample in a study of T-cell reconstitution after alpha-beta-depleted transplantation in children. The TCRbeta library was prepared with unique molecular identifiers. From the PCR reads, TCRdb called clonotypes with MiXCR, one entry per CDR3 protein. The profile shows 200,000 to 250,000 distinct CDR3 sequences, about 12% of them singletons. The sample was PBMCs from the stem cell graft donor, taken from the stem cell graft. Source of these receptors: a human donor who donated a stem cell graft to a child with acute lymphoblastic leukemia.

Many counts were recorded for this clonotype. The gene calls are TRBV10-3 and TRBJ2-6; tentative D call: TRBD1 (5 bases). The CDR3 length is 17 residues. Germline lookup yields CDR1 ENHRY and CDR2 SYGVKD. With 4 bases removed from V and 0 bases from J, the gap between germline ends came to 13 bases. The CDR3 reads CAISVAQVSSGANVLTF. CDR3 DNA: TGTGCCATCAGTGTTGCACAGGTTTCCTCTGGGGCCAACGTCCTGACTTTC.

This clonotype has at least ten counts. This chain uses TRBV7-2 with TRBJ2-7; D remains unclear. Per germline, CDR1 SGHTA and CDR2 FQGNSA. The ends were cut back, 0 bases at V and 0 bases at J, with 9 bases in the middle. This CDR3 is 15 amino acids long. CDR3 sequence (DNA): TGTGCCAGCAGCTTAGCTCCCCAGGACTCCTACGAGCAGTACTTC. Translation gives CASSLAPQDSYEQYF.

This clonotype was detected ten times or more. The chain has TRBV30 and TRBJ1-2, with 8 bases lining up with TRBD1. This CDR3 has 13 amino acids. The germline gives CDR1 GTSNPN, CDR2 SVGIG (reference sequence). The trim removed 5 bases at V and 6 bases at J, leaving 8 bases unmatched. The CDR3 DNA is TGTGCCTGGGGGACAGGTTTTCAGGATGGCTACACCTTC. Its translation is CAWGTGFQDGYTF.

The rearrangement links TRBV2 to TRBJ1-1; D is possibly TRBD1 (5 bases). The CDR3 consists of 12 residues. The germline V and J ends were trimmed by 3 bases and 5 bases, with 7 bases remaining between them. Germline CDR1 reads SNHLY; CDR2 reads FYNNEI. This CDR3 reads CASSDGGTEAFF. As DNA, the CDR3 is TGTGCCAGCAGTGACGGGGGAACTGAAGCTTTCTTT.

This clonotype was recorded many times. The CDR3 region has the DNA TGTGCCAGCAGACGAGGGACGGATGGCTACACCTTC. As protein: CASRRGTDGYTF. J is TRBJ1-2 and V is TRBV6-2 or TRBV6-3, with D possibly TRBD1 on 5 matching bases. Trimming cost V 6 bases and J 6 bases, with 11 bases left between them. The CDR3 is 12 amino acids. From germline, CDR1 is MNHEY and CDR2 SVGEGT.

Only a few counts were recorded for this clonotype. The V call is TRBV7-2, the J call TRBJ1-2; D not resolved. This CDR3 contains 13 residues. With 8 bases removed from V and 5 bases from J, the gap between germline ends came to 15 bases. Germline CDR1 is SGHTA and CDR2 is FQGNSA. CDR3 residues: CASGHRDLYGYTF. CDR3 coding DNA: TGTGCCAGCGGCCATCGTGACCTTTATGGCTACACCTTC.

This clonotype was observed many times. The genes are TRBV10-3 and TRBJ2-1; 9 positions agree with TRBD2. Trimming at V came to 3 bases and at J to 2 bases, leaving 5 bases not matched to a gene. The CDR3 runs 16 residues. Looked up from germline, CDR1 is ENHRY and CDR2 is SYGVKD. CDR3 in amino acids: CAISESSGAAYNEQFF. The CDR3 bases are TGTGCCATCAGTGAATCTAGCGGGGCCGCCTACAATGAGCAGTTCTTC.

This clonotype has at least ten counts. As DNA, the CDR3 is TGTGCCAGCAGTTTGAGCTCACAGTCCCACGAGCAGTACTTC. Its protein product is CASSLSSQSHEQYF. The rearrangement links TRBV12-3 or TRBV12-4 to TRBJ2-7; no clear D gene. V was pared by 3 bases and J by 5 bases, with 14 bases between. The CDR3 is 14 residues long.

This clonotype was counted between two and nine times. V is TRBV6-2 or TRBV6-3 and J is TRBJ2-1, with D possibly TRBD2 on 5 matching bases. V shed 4 bases and J shed 2 bases, with 33 bases lying between them. Germline assignment: CDR1 MNHEY and CDR2 SVGEGT. CDR3 length: 22 residues. The CDR3 loop reads CASSSSHPDLKPGLYTYNEQFF. The CDR3 DNA sequence: TGTGCCAGCAGTTCCTCCCACCCGGACTTGAAACCGGGCCTCTACACCTACAATGAGCAGTTCTTC.

This clonotype was counted ten times or more. The chain carries TRBV5-5 and TRBJ1-2, with a possible D match to TRBD1 (6 bases). CDR3 length equals 13 residues. Trimming pared 4 bases from V and 4 bases from J, leaving 11 bases between. The germline CDR1 and CDR2 sequences are SGHKS and YYEKEE (reference sequence). Here the CDR3 DNA reads TGTGCCAGCAGCCGCAGGGGCGCCTATGGCTACACCTTC. This codes for CASSRRGAYGYTF.

The chain combines TRBV27 with TRBJ2-1; TRBD2 matches 7 bases. Germline assignment: CDR1 MNHEY and CDR2 SMNVEV (reference sequence). The junction had 19 bases not matched to a gene; V was cut back by 8 bases and J by 15 bases. CDR3 length: 14 residues. The chain's CDR3 is CASASPSRDYIRFF. CDR3 coding DNA: TGTGCCAGCGCCTCTCCGAGTAGGGACTATATCCGGTTCTTC.

This clonotype was found many times. V and J are TRBV27 and TRBJ2-5, with 8 positions matching TRBD2. CDR1 MNHEY and CDR2 SMNVEV come from the germline V gene (reference sequence). The CDR3 length is 15 residues. With 6 bases clipped from V and 2 bases from J, the junction kept 8 bases outside the gene matches. The CDR3, as DNA: TGTGCCAGCAGAACCTTAGCGGGGAAACAAGAGACCCAGTACTTC. It yields the protein CASRTLAGKQETQYF.

The sample holds many counts of this clonotype. The V and J genes are TRBV7-2 and TRBJ2-7; 8 bases map to TRBD1. Germline trimming cut 5 bases from V and 0 bases from J; bases unmatched to any gene: 6. The CDR3 extends over 15 amino acids. The germline V gene encodes CDR1 SGHTA and CDR2 FQGNSA. CDR3 sequence reads: CASSTRTGSSYEQYF. The CDR3 coding sequence is TGTGCCAGCAGCACCCGGACAGGGAGCTCCTACGAGCAGTACTTC. The variable domain in full, with the rest retrieved from reference TRBV7-2 and TRBJ2-7, is GAGVSQSPSNKVTEKGKDVELRCDPISGHTALYWYRQSLGQGLEFLIYFQGNSAPDKSGLPSDRFSAERTGGSVSTLTIQRTQQEDSAVYLCASSTRTGSSYEQYFGPGTRLTVT.

This chain uses TRBV20-1 with TRBJ1-6; D perhaps matches TRBD1 (6 bases). Germline CDR1 reads DFQATT; CDR2 reads SNEGSKA (reference sequence). V was pared by 5 bases and J by 13 bases, with 9 bases between. The CDR3 contains 10 residues. In nucleotides, the CDR3 is TGCAGTGCTTTAAGGGGGCCCCTCCACTTT. Its protein product is CSALRGPLHF.

This clonotype was seen repeatedly, ten times or more. The V call is TRBV7-9, the J call TRBJ2-7, with D possibly matching TRBD1 (6 bases). The CDR3 spans 15 residues. The V end lost 4 bases, the J end lost 2 bases, and 15 bases lay between the germline ends. CDR1 and CDR2 from the germline V gene are SEHNR and FQNEAQ (reference sequence). The CDR3 DNA follows: TGTGCCAGCAGCTCGCAGCTGGCAGGGGCCTACGAGCAGTACTTC. Amino acids: CASSSQLAGAYEQYF.

This clonotype was observed at least ten times. The chain has TRBV5-5 and TRBJ2-2, with 11 bases fitting TRBD1. The CDR3 contains 16 residues. V lost 4 bases and J lost 7; bases outside the gene matches: 9. The germline V gene encodes CDR1 SGHKS and CDR2 YYEKEE (reference sequence). In DNA, the CDR3 is TGTGCCAGCAGCCCCAGGACAGGGGGCTATGGCGGGGAGCTGTTTTTT. This translates into CASSPRTGGYGGELFF.

This clonotype appeared many times. The genes are TRBV20-1 and TRBJ1-2; D is undetermined. The CDR3 consists of 14 residues. Germline CDR1 and CDR2: DFQATT and SNEGSKA (reference sequence). The ends were cut back, 1 base at V and 2 bases at J, with 11 bases in the middle. CDR3 residues: CSARGYRSNYGYTF. CDR3 DNA: TGCAGTGCTAGAGGTTACAGATCCAACTATGGCTACACCTTC.

This clonotype was counted ten times or more. The gene calls are TRBV5-1 and TRBJ2-3; 8 bases map to TRBD2. The CDR3 has 14 amino acids. V was clipped by 0 bases and J by 5 bases; unmatched bases: 2. Germline V lookup: CDR1 SGHRS, CDR2 YFSETQ. CDR3 nucleotide sequence: TGCGCCAGCAGCTTGGGGGGGACTAGAGATACGCAGTATTTT. It codes for CASSLGGTRDTQYF.

This chain uses TRBV20-1 with TRBJ1-4; no reliable D call. CDR3 size: 14 residues. Germline-derived CDR1 and CDR2 are DFQATT and SNEGSKA (reference sequence). Trimming left V 1 base short and J 4 bases short, with 10 bases between. CDR3 protein: CSARGGSFNEKLFF. The CDR3 nucleotides read TGCAGTGCTAGAGGAGGGTCGTTTAATGAAAAACTGTTTTTT.